A selection of T cell receptor beta chains follows, all from one sample in a study of blood T cells in healthy people across ages. TCRdb re-called the 5' RACE reads with MiXCR, one entry per CDR3 protein. The sample comprises hundreds of thousands of distinct CDR3 sequences, under 45% of which are singletons, and nearly 20% rests with the top ten. The sample taken for sequencing was blood. The source of these receptors is a man aged 60 to 69 in good health. Each CDR3 is given without its conserved first and last residue. The order of the fields is V gene, J gene, CDR3 protein.

>TRBV20-1|TRBJ1-5
SARHQGDQPQH
>TRBV29-1|TRBJ2-3
SARGLAASTDTQY
>TRBV20-1|TRBJ1-1
SASGTLWTEAF
>TRBV6-1|TRBJ2-7
ASSGTGAHEQY
>TRBV25-1|TRBJ2-1
ASSLDGHHPKQF
>TRBV28|TRBJ1-2
ASRSINYGYT
>TRBV10-3|TRBJ1-1
AIRVGTNTEAF
>TRBV6-2/TRBV6-3|TRBJ2-5
ASSFSHKETQY
>TRBV5-1|TRBJ1-6
ASSSGQNSPLH
>TRBV10-1|TRBJ2-7
ASSESRKPYEQY
>TRBV5-1|TRBJ2-7
ASSPGGTGPYEQY
>TRBV9|TRBJ2-5
ASSALEGPLETQY
>TRBV25-1|TRBJ1-6
ASTVGPYNSPLH
>TRBV13|TRBJ2-7
ASSSQGSLYEQY
>TRBV6-5|TRBJ2-2
ASSYATGNTGELF
>TRBV7-9|TRBJ2-1
ASSLLGGTGTYNEQF
>TRBV20-1|TRBJ1-1
SARQVEAF
>TRBV6-5|TRBJ2-7
ASSGHRKSYEQY
>TRBV15|TRBJ2-3
ATSRVAGGMGTQY
>TRBV27|TRBJ2-7
ASTLRGAGTIYEQY
>TRBV11-2|TRBJ2-1
ASSPGTSGRVEQF
>TRBV28|TRBJ2-1
ASSPQTPLSYNEQF
>TRBV28|TRBJ2-7
ASSPGTGTSGWLYEQY
>TRBV12-3/TRBV12-4|TRBJ1-2
ASRRQATQRGYT